A selection of T cell receptor beta chains follows, all from one sample in a study of OX40 agonist ivuxolimab in advanced cancers. Assay: immunoSEQ multiplex PCR; the TCRdb copy retains only in-frame clones and omits some. The sample carries roughly 29,000 clones, approximately 83% recorded once. The material was CD4+ or CD8+ T cells sorted from blood, obtained in a trial of the OX40 agonist ivuxolimab. These TCRs come from an adult with an advanced solid tumor such as melanoma, head and neck, liver or kidney cancer. The CDR3 runs from the conserved cysteine through the conserved F or W. A D gene is named only where the DNA matches it firmly. Size is omitted from some rows. Given values are once, few, many or a class for expanded clones.

TRBJ2-3,TRBV2,NA,NA,TGTGCCAGCAACGTGGAGGCCTCCGGGAGCACAGATACGCAGTATTTT,CASNVEASGSTDTQYF
TRBJ2-7,TRBV27,NA,NA,TGTGCCAGTCGCGGGGGCAACTACGAGCAGTACTTC,CASRGGNYEQYF
TRBJ2-7,TRBV7-7,NA,TRBD2,TGTGCCAGCAGCTTACTAGCGGGGGGATCCTACGAGCAGTACTTC,CASSLLAGGSYEQYF
TRBJ2-1,TRBV11-2,NA,TRBD1,TGTGCCAGCAGCCCCAGACTGGGACAGGAGCGTGGTGAGCAGTTCTTC,CASSPRLGQERGEQFF
TRBJ1-3,TRBV5-6,NA,TRBD1,TGTGCCAGCAGCTTGGAAGGGACAGGGGGCCCTGGAAACACCATATATTTT,CASSLEGTGGPGNTIYF
TRBJ2-7,TRBV10-3,few,NA,TGTGCCATCAGTGACCCCAGCCAAACCTACGAGCAGTACTTC,CAISDPSQTYEQYF
TRBJ1-2,TRBV9,NA,NA,TGTGCCAGCAGGGACCGGGCAGGGGAGAGAGTAAACTATGGCTACACCTTC,CASRDRAGERVNYGYTF
TRBJ2-1,TRBV13,NA,TRBD1,TGTGCCAGCAGCTGGAACACCGGGACAGGGGATGAGCAGTTCTTC,CASSWNTGTGDEQFF
TRBJ2-2,TRBV27,NA,NA,TGTGCCAGCAGTGCTAAATCAGAGAACACCGGGGAGCTGTTTTTT,CASSAKSENTGELFF
TRBJ1-4,TRBV25-1,NA,NA,TGTGCCAGCAGTGACAGCATCTCAGGAAAACTGTTTTTT,CASSDSISGKLFF
TRBJ1-2,TRBV15,NA,NA,TGTGCCACCAGGAACGCCCGGCTATTGGGCTACACCTTC,CATRNARLLGYTF
TRBJ1-6,TRBV7-9,once,NA,TGTGCCAGCAGTCTACCCCAGGGGAGCTCCTATAATTCACCCCTCCACTTT,CASSLPQGSSYNSPLHF
TRBJ1-2,TRBV19,NA,NA,TGTGCCAGCGGAATCCCGCCGAAAGGCTACACCTTC,CASGIPPKGYTF
TRBJ2-4,TRBV13,once,NA,TGTGCCAGCAGCTTAGGCGGGGAGGAGATTCAGTACTTC,CASSLGGEEIQYF
TRBJ1-1,TRBV5-4,NA,NA,TGTGCCAGCAGCTTCGGCATGACGGTGAACACTGAAGCTTTCTTT,CASSFGMTVNTEAFF
TRBJ2-1,TRBV9,NA,TRBD2,TGTGCCAGCAGCGTAGTTTGGTCTAGCGGGGCAAATGAGCAGTTCTTC,CASSVVWSSGANEQFF
TRBJ2-3,TRBV30,NA,TRBD2,TGTGCCTCTATACTAGCGGGGGGGCCAGGTCCAGATACGCAGTATTTT,CASILAGGPGPDTQYF
TRBJ2-7,TRBV18,NA,NA,TGTGCCAGCTCATCGGCTGACAGGTCCTACGAGCAGTACTTC,CASSSADRSYEQYF
TRBJ2-7,TRBV18,NA,NA,TGTGCCAGCTCACCCCGGCCCAACTACGAGCAGTACTTC,CASSPRPNYEQYF
TRBJ2-7,TRBV7-9,NA,NA,TGTGCCAGCAGCTTCCCGGGACATGGACCTTTAGGGGAGCAGTACTTC,CASSFPGHGPLGEQYF
TRBJ2-2,TRBV19,once,NA,TGTGCCAGTAGTATAAAGGGGGGGGCCGGGGAGCTGTTTTTT,CASSIKGGAGELFF
TRBJ1-1,TRBV9,NA,NA,TGTGCCAGCAGCGTAGGGCCACCAGAAGCTTTCTTT,CASSVGPPEAFF
TRBJ1-3,TRBV27,NA,NA,TGTGCCAGCAGTTTTCACTCTGGAAGCACCATATATTTT,CASSFHSGSTIYF
TRBJ2-7,TRBV11-2,few,NA,TGTGCCAGCAGCCCGGCGCCGGGTCCCTCCTACGAGCAGTACTTC,CASSPAPGPSYEQYF
TRBJ2-7,TRBV6-5,few,NA,TGTGCCAGCAAGGTCGAAGTCGGAGGCCACGAGCAGTACTTC,CASKVEVGGHEQYF
TRBJ2-1,TRBV7-6,few,TRBD2,TGTGCCAGCAGCTTAAGAAGCGGGGGAGGCTCCTACAATGAGCAGTTCTTC,CASSLRSGGGSYNEQFF
TRBJ2-3,TRBV27,once,NA,TGTGCCAGCAGCCTGCGGGCCCGCACAGATACGCAGTATTTT,CASSLRARTDTQYF
TRBJ1-5,TRBV27,once,NA,TGTGCCAGCAGTTTAGGGGGGGGCAATCAGCCCCAGCATTTT,CASSLGGGNQPQHF
TRBJ2-1,TRBV2,NA,NA,TGTGCCAGCAGCGATCCGGCGTTAACTTTTCACAATGAGCAGTTCTTC,CASSDPALTFHNEQFF
TRBJ2-3,TRBV10-1,NA,TRBD1,TGCGCCAGCAAAGGGACAGGGAATCGCCGGAACAATAGCACAGATACGCAGTATTTT,CASKGTGNRRNNSTDTQYF
TRBJ1-1,TRBV4-1,NA,TRBD1,TGCGCCAGCAGCCAGCCCGGGACAGTAAACACTGAAGCTTTCTTT,CASSQPGTVNTEAFF
TRBJ1-5,TRBV7-8,NA,TRBD1,TGTGCCAGCAGCTTCAGGAGTAGGGGACAGGGGGCGAAGAATTCCCAGCATTTT,CASSFRSRGQGAKNSQHF
TRBJ2-1,TRBV7-9,NA,NA,TGTGCCAGCAGCTCCACGATATCCGAGGGTGGTTTCTACAATGAGCAGTTCTTC,CASSSTISEGGFYNEQFF
TRBJ1-4,TRBV13,NA,NA,TGTGCCAGCAGCTTCCGAGGGGGGAGTGAAAAACTGTTTTTT,CASSFRGGSEKLFF
TRBJ2-1,TRBV7-9,NA,NA,TGTGCCAGCAGCTTCCCCGGAGTCGGCGTACCCCAGGGGTACAATGAGCAGTTCTTC,CASSFPGVGVPQGYNEQFF
TRBJ2-7,TRBV25-1,NA,NA,TGTGCCAGCAGTGAATTCGGCCACGAGCAGTACTTC,CASSEFGHEQYF
TRBJ2-1,TRBV5-4,NA,NA,TGTGCCAGCATGGCCTCCTACAATGAGCAGTTCTTC,CASMASYNEQFF
TRBJ2-7,TRBV29-1,NA,NA,TGCAGCGCCTGGGGACGGCTCGGAGAGCAGTACTTC,CSAWGRLGEQYF
TRBJ1-1,TRBV9,once,NA,TGTGCCAGCAGCGGAAGGGGGATGAACACTGAAGCTTTCTTT,CASSGRGMNTEAFF
TRBJ2-7,TRBV7-7,NA,TRBD1,TGTGCCAGCAGCTCGACAGGGGGGGTCTCCTACGAGCAGTACTTC,CASSSTGGVSYEQYF
TRBJ2-3,TRBV5-4,NA,TRBD1,TGTGCCAGCAGCTCTGGGACAGGGCTTGATACGCAGTATTTT,CASSSGTGLDTQYF
TRBJ1-1,TRBV6-1,NA,TRBD1,TGTGCCAGCAGTGAAGCAGTTAGGGGGCGCGTGGACACTGAAGCTTTCTTT,CASSEAVRGRVDTEAFF
TRBJ2-3,TRBV11-1,once,TRBD1,TGTGCCAGCAGCTTAGGGACAGGGGGTAGCACAGATACGCAGTATTTT,CASSLGTGGSTDTQYF
TRBJ2-3,TRBV14,NA,TRBD2,TGTGCCAGCAGCCACTGGGGGGGACTCAGCACAGATACGCAGTATTTT,CASSHWGGLSTDTQYF
TRBJ2-7,TRBV15,once,TRBD1,TGTGCCACCAGCAACACAGGGGGCTCCTACGAGCAGTACTTC,CATSNTGGSYEQYF
TRBJ2-7,TRBV6-1,few,NA,TGTGCCAGCGCCTACTACGAGCAGTACTTC,CASAYYEQYF
TRBJ2-7,TRBV29-1,NA,TRBD1,TGCAGCGTTGCCGGGACAGGGGACAGCGAGCAGTACTTC,CSVAGTGDSEQYF
TRBJ2-1,TRBV27,NA,NA,TGTGCCAGCAGTTTATCCAACTATCTCGGGGCTGAGCAGTTCTTC,CASSLSNYLGAEQFF
TRBJ2-3,TRBV7-9,NA,NA,TGTGCCAGCAACCTGGGAGCCTTTCTTGAACCAGATACGCAGTATTTT,CASNLGAFLEPDTQYF
TRBJ1-2,TRBV7-9,NA,NA,TGTGCCAGCAGCTTAAGGGAGGGAGCTAACTATGGCTACACCTTC,CASSLREGANYGYTF
TRBJ2-2,TRBV5-1,NA,NA,TGCGCCAGCAGCCTGGCTCAGGGGATCTCCGGGGAGCTGTTTTTT,CASSLAQGISGELFF
TRBJ2-1,TRBV5-6,NA,NA,TGTGCCAGCAGCTTATCTGGTTACAATGAGCAGTTCTTC,CASSLSGYNEQFF
TRBJ1-4,TRBV28,NA,NA,TGTGCCAGCAGTTTACCGGGACCCCAGGCAACTAATGAAAAACTGTTTTTT,CASSLPGPQATNEKLFF